The sequence of this T cell receptor (beta chain) was determined in a study of T cells in Graves' hyperthyroidism and ophthalmopathy. Fresh peripheral blood, about 9.6 ml, yielded the PBMCs. V lost 4 bases, J lost 2 bases, and 7 bases stayed unmatched. CDR3 length: 15 residues. The germline gives CDR1 SGDLS, CDR2 YYNGEE. The sample holds many counts of this clonotype. Amplified TCR beta CDR3 regions derived from RNA transcripts. With the HTBI primer set, the TCR CDR3 went through a first round of RT-PCR. TCRdb reprocessed the multiplex PCR reads via MiXCR and lists one record per CDR3 protein. Among roughly 170,000 distinct CDR3 sequences listed, about a tenth were seen once.

The genes are TRBV9 and TRBJ1-1; 8 positions agree with TRBD1. Material: blood. The receptor was derived from a woman between 18 and 29 years old with Graves' hyperthyroidism that later progressed to Graves' ophthalmopathy. CDR3 DNA: TGTGCCAGCAGCACCCGGGACAGGCCAAACACTGAAGCTTTCTTT. Translation: CASSTRDRPNTEAFF.